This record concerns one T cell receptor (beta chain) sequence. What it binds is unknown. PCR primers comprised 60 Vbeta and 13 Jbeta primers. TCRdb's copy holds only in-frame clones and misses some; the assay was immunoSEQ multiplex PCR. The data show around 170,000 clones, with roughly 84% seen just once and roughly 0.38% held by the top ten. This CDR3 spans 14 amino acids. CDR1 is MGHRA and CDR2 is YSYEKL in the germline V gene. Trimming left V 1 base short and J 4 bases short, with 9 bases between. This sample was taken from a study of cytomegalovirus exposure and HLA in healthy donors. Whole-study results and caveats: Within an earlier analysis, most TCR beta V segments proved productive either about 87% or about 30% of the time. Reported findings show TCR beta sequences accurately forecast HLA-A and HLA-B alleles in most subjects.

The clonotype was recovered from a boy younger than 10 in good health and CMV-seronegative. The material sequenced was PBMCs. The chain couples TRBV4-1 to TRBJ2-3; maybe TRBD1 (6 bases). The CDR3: CASSQVPGADTQYF. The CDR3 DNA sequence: TGCGCCAGCAGCCAAGTCCCAGGGGCAGATACGCAGTATTTT.